The entry below gives a single T cell receptor (beta chain) sequence along with its context. Its target is not known. This record comes from a study of Graves' ophthalmopathy and Graves' hyperthyroidism. The study, taken as a whole, reports: Detection in blood was also observed for most expanded thyroid clonotypes above 0.001 frequency.

CDR3 regions of TCR beta were amplified from RNA transcripts. HTBI primers were employed in first-round RT-PCR, then a second-round multiplex PCR followed. TCRdb re-called the multiplex PCR reads through MiXCR, storing one row per CDR3 protein. The table includes 350,000 to 450,000 distinct CDR3 sequences, under 25% detected once. CDR3 size: 15 residues. The germline CDR1 and CDR2 sequences are MDHEN and SYDVKM. Germline trimming cut 3 bases from V and 1 base from J; bases unmatched to any gene: 3. Diagnostic conclusions were grounded in clinical symptoms, serum thyroxine, TRAb, thyroid ultrasound and orbital computed tomography.

This receptor was obtained from a woman aged 18-29 years with stable Graves' hyperthyroidism. The chain couples TRBV28 to TRBJ1-1; 9 bases agree with TRBD1. The sequencing sample was made of peripheral blood. The chain's CDR3 is CASSFGTGRNTEAFF. The CDR3 DNA reads as TGTGCCAGCAGTTTTGGGACAGGGAGGAACACTGAAGCTTTCTTT.